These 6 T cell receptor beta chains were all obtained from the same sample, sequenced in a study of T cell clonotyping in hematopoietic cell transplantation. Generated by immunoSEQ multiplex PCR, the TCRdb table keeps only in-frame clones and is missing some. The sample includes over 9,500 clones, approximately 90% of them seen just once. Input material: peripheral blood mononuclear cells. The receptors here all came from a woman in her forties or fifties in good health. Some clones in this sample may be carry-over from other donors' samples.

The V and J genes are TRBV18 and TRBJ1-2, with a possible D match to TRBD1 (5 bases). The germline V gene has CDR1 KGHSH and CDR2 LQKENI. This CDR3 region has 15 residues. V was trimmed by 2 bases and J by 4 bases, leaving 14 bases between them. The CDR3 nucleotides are TGTGCCAGCTCACCAGGGGTCGGGGCAGGCTATGGCTACACCTTC. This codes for CASSPGVGAGYGYTF.

In nucleotides, the CDR3 is TGTGCCAGCAGATGGTTGGGGGAGTCCTACGAGCAGTACTTC. It codes for CASRWLGESYEQYF. The rearrangement joins TRBV28 to TRBJ2-5, with D possibly called TRBD1 or TRBD2 (5 bases each). The J call may be faulty, since TRBJ2-7 better matches the DNA end. Germline V gene lookup returns CDR1 MDHEN and CDR2 SYDVKM. CDR3 length: 14 residues.

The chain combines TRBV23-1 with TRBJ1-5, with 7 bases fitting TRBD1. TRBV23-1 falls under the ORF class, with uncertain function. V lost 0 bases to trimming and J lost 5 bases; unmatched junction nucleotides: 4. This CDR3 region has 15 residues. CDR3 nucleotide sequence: TGCGCCAGCAGTCAATCTGGGACAGCATATCAGCCCCAGCATTTT. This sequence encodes CASSQSGTAYQPQHF.

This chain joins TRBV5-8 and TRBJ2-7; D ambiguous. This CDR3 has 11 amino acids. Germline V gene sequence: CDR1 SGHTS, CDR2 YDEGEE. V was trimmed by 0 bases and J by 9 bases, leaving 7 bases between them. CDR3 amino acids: CASSLVRGQYF. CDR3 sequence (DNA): TGTGCCAGCAGCTTGGTCCGTGGGCAGTACTTC.

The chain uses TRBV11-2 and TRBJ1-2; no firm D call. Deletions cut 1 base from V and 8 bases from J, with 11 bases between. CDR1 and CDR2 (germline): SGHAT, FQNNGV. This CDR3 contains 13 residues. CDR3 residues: CASSLGSMGGYTF. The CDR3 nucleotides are TGTGCCAGCAGCTTAGGATCAATGGGGGGCTACACCTTC.

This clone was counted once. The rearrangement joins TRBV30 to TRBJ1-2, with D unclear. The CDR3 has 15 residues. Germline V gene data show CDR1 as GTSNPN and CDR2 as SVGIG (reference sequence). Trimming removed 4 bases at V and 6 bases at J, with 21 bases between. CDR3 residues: CAWNPSSTSTHGYTF. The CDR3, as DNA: TGTGCCTGGAACCCCTCCTCTACCTCGACACATGGCTACACCTTC. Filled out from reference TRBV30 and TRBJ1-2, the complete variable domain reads SQTIHQWPATLVQPVGSPLSLECTVEGTSNPNLYWYRQAAGRGLQLLFYSVGIGQISSEVPQNLSASRPQDRQFILSSKKLLLSDSGFYLCAWNPSSTSTHGYTFGSGTRLTVV.